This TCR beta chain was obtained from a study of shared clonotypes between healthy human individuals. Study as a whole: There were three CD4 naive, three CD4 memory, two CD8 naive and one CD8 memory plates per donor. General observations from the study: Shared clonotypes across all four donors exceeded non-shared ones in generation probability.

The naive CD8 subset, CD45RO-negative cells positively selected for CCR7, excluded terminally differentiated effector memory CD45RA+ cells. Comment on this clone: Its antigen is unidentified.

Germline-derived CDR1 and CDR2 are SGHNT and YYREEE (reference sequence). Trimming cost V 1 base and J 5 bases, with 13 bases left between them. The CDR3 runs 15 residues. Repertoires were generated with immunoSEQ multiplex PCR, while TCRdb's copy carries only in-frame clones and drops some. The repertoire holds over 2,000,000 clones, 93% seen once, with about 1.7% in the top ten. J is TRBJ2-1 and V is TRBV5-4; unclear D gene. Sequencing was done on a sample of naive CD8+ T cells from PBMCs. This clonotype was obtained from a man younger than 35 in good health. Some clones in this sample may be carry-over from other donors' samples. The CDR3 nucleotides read TGTGCCAGCAGCTTGCTTGTTCAGAGAAACAATGAGCAGTTCTTC. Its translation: CASSLLVQRNNEQFF.